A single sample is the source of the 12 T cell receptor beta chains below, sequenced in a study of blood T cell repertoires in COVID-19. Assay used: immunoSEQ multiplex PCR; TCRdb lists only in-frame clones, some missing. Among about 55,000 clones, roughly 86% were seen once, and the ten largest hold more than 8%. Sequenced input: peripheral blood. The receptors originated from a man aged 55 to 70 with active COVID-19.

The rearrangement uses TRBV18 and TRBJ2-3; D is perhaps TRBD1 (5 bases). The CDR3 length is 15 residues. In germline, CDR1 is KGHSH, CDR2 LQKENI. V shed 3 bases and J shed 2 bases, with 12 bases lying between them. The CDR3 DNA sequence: TGTGCCAGCTCACCGGGTGGGGCAGCCACAGATACGCAGTATTTT. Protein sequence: CASSPGGAATDTQYF.

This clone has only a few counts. This CDR3 reads CAWSDGQSNQPQHF. The DNA of the CDR3 is TGTGCCTGGAGTGACGGACAGAGCAATCAGCCCCAGCATTTT. V usage is TRBV30 and J usage is TRBJ1-5, with a possible D match to TRBD1 (6 bases). Germline loops: CDR1 GTSNPN, CDR2 SVGIG (reference sequence). The CDR3 contains 14 residues. V gave up 1 base and J gave up 1 base, with 8 bases separating them.

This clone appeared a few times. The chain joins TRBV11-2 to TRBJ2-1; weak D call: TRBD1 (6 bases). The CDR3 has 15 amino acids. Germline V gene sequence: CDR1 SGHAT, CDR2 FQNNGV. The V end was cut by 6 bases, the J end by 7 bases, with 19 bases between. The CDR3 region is CASSTQTGTSNEQFF. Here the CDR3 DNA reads TGTGCCAGCAGTACCCAGACTGGGACATCTAATGAGCAGTTCTTC.

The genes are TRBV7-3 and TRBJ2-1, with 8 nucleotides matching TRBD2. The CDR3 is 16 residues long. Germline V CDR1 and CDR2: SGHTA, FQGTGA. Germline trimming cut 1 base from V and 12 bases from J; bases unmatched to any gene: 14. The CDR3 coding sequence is TGTGCCAGCAGCTTAAATGCGGGAGGAAGGGGTGAGGGGCAGTTCTTC. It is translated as CASSLNAGGRGEGQFF.

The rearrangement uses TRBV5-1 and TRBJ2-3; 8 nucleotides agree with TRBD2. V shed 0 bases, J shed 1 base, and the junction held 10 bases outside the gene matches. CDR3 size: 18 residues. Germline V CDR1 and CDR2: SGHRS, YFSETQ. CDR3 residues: CASSLALAGPRGTDTQYF. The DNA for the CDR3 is TGCGCCAGCAGCTTGGCTTTAGCGGGACCACGCGGCACAGATACGCAGTATTTT.

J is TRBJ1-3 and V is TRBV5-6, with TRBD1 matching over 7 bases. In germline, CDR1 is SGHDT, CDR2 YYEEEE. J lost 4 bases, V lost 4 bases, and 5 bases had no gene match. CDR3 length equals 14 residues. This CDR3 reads CASSVRGPGNTIYF. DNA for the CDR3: TGTGCCAGCAGCGTAAGGGGGCCAGGAAACACCATATATTTT.

The CDR3 DNA reads as TGTGCCAGCAGCTTAGAATCCAGGGCCTATGGCTACACCTTC. Protein: CASSLESRAYGYTF. V usage is TRBV7-2 and J usage is TRBJ1-2; D may be TRBD1 (5 bases). V lost 1 base, J lost 4 bases, and 10 bases lay in between. The length of the CDR3 is 14 residues. The germline V gene has CDR1 SGHTA and CDR2 FQGNSA.

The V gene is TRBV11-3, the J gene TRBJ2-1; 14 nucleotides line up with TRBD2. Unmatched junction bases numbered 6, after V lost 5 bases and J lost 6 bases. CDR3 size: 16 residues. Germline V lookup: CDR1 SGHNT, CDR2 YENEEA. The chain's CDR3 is CASSPLGTSGSNEQFF. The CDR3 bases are TGTGCCAGCAGCCCGCTCGGGACTAGCGGGAGCAATGAGCAGTTCTTC.

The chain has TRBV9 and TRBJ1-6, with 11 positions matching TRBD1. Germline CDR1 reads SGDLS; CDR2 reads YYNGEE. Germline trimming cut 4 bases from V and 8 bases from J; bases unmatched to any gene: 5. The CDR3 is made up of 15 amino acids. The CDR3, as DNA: TGTGCCAGCAGCATCCGGGACAGGGGGGATTCACCCCTCCACTTT. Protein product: CASSIRDRGDSPLHF.

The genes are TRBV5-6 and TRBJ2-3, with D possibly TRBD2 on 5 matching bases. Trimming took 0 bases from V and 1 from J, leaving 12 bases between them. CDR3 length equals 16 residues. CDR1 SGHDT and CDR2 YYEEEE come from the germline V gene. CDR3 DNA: TGTGCCAGCAGCTTGGCCGGCGGGCTAGGCACAGATACGCAGTATTTT. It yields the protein CASSLAGGLGTDTQYF.

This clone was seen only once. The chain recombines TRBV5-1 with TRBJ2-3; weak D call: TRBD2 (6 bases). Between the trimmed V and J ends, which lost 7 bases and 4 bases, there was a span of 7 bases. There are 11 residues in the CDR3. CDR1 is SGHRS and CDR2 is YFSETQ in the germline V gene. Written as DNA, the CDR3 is TGCGCCAGCGGAGGGGCAGATACGCAGTATTTT. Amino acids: CASGGADTQYF.

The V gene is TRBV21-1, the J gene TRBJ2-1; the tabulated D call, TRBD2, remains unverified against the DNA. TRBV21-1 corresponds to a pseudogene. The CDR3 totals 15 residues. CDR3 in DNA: TGTGCCAGCAGCCCCCCTAGCGGACCCTACAATGAGCAGTTCTTC. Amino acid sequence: CASSPPSGPYNEQFF.